One and the same sample provided the 31 T cell receptor beta chains below, sequenced in a study of shared clonotypes between healthy human individuals. Selected positively for CCR7 and CD45RO-negative, naive CD8 cells excluded terminally differentiated effector memory CD45RA+ cells. The table came from immunoSEQ multiplex PCR; TCRdb's copy has only in-frame clones and leaves some out. This table has about 820,000 clones, about 92% appearing once. Source material: naive CD8+ T cells sorted from blood. The receptors derive from a man aged 25 to 40 in good health.

The gene calls are TRBV4-3 and TRBJ2-3; 8 nucleotides line up with TRBD2. There are 16 residues in the CDR3. V lost 3 bases, J lost 2 bases, and 7 bases stayed unmatched. Per germline, CDR1 LGHNA and CDR2 YSLEER. CDR3 in amino acids: CASSQGTSGLTDTQYF. The DNA of the CDR3 is TGCGCCAGCAGCCAGGGAACTAGCGGCCTCACAGATACGCAGTATTTT.

J is TRBJ2-3 and V is TRBV7-9; 9 bases agree with TRBD1. This CDR3 spans 16 amino acids. Germline-derived CDR1 and CDR2 are SEHNR and FQNEAQ (reference sequence). V dropped 1 base and J dropped 5; count of bases not matched to a gene: 7. Here the CDR3 DNA reads TGTGCCAGCAGCTTAGAGGGGACAGGGCTGGGAGATACGCAGTATTTT. This encodes CASSLEGTGLGDTQYF.

The rearrangement joins TRBV9 to TRBJ2-3; 7 bases are a match to TRBD2. Germline V gives CDR1 SGDLS, CDR2 YYNGEE. This CDR3 has 14 amino acids. V was pared by 5 bases and J by 3 bases, with 6 bases of the junction left unmatched. CDR3 sequence: CASSLGGDTDTQYF. The DNA for the CDR3 is TGTGCCAGCAGTCTGGGAGGGGATACAGATACGCAGTATTTT.

V and J are TRBV30 and TRBJ1-2; D uncertain. Germline V gene data show CDR1 as GTSNPN and CDR2 as SVGIG (reference sequence). The V and J ends lost 4 bases and 7 bases respectively, with 13 bases between them. The CDR3 spans 12 residues. The CDR3 DNA follows: TGTGCCTGGATCCATGAGGGCGGTGGCTACACCTTC. Its translation: CAWIHEGGGYTF. The variable domain in full, with the rest retrieved from reference TRBV30 and TRBJ1-2, is SQTIHQWPATLVQPVGSPLSLECTVEGTSNPNLYWYRQAAGRGLQLLFYSVGIGQISSEVPQNLSASRPQDRQFILSSKKLLLSDSGFYLCAWIHEGGGYTFGSGTRLTVV.

J is TRBJ2-1 and V is TRBV5-5, with D possibly TRBD1 on 6 matching bases. Deletions cut 0 bases from V and 7 bases from J, with 20 bases between. This CDR3 has 17 residues. CDR1 and CDR2 from the germline V gene are SGHKS and YYEKEE (reference sequence). Written as DNA, the CDR3 is TGTGCCAGCAGCTTGGACGATGGACAGACTTTTTGGAATGAGCAGTTCTTC. Translation: CASSLDDGQTFWNEQFF.

The rearrangement links TRBV6-6 to TRBJ1-2; D is ambiguous. Germline V gene lookup returns CDR1 MNHNY and CDR2 SVGAGI (reference sequence). CDR3 length equals 9 residues. V lost 11 bases and J 7 bases, leaving 8 bases between the germline ends. The CDR3 is CAGDGGYTF. The CDR3 nucleotides read TGTGCCGGAGATGGTGGCTACACCTTC.

The rearrangement joins TRBV5-1 to TRBJ2-1, with D uncertain. V dropped 3 bases and J dropped 1 base, with 8 bases sitting between them. This CDR3 is 14 amino acids long. Germline CDR1 and CDR2: SGHRS and YFSETQ. As DNA, the CDR3 is TGCGCCAGCAGCTCTCCCACTTCCTACAATGAGCAGTTCTTC. Translated, it gives CASSSPTSYNEQFF.

V and J are TRBV5-6 and TRBJ1-1; D may be TRBD1 (5 bases). Trimming shortened V by 4 bases and J by 4 bases, and 17 bases separated the two germline ends. The germline V gene has CDR1 SGHDT and CDR2 YYEEEE. The CDR3 loop spans 15 amino acids. The CDR3 nucleotides are TGTGCCAGCAGCCTACCCAATCAGGGTTTCACTGAAGCTTTCTTT. Encoded protein: CASSLPNQGFTEAFF.

The V gene is TRBV19, the J gene TRBJ2-3; no clear D gene. This CDR3 spans 16 amino acids. Trimming cost V 3 bases and J 8 bases, with 21 bases left between them. Germline CDR1 is LNHDA and CDR2 is SQIVND (reference sequence). CDR3 region: CASSIPTRARNLTQYF. CDR3 DNA sequence: TGTGCCAGTAGTATCCCCACCCGGGCCAGAAACCTTACGCAGTATTTT.

V gene TRBV7-9 combines with J gene TRBJ2-7; D is unresolved. This CDR3 is built from 12 residues. Trimming removed 5 bases at V and 6 bases at J, with 11 bases between. CDR1 and CDR2 from the germline V gene are SEHNR and FQNEAQ (reference sequence). The DNA of the CDR3 is TGTGCCAGCAGCCCCGACGGACGCGAGCAGTACTTC. Translating it yields CASSPDGREQYF.

This sequence joins TRBV6-5 and TRBJ2-7; D is uncertain. CDR3 length: 13 amino acids. CDR1 and CDR2 (germline): MNHEY, SVGAGI. Trimming removed 6 bases at V and 5 bases at J, with 14 bases between. CDR3 nucleotides: TGTGCCAGCAGCCCGACCGCCCGCCACGAGCAGTACTTC. Its protein is CASSPTARHEQYF.

The chain employs TRBV5-1 and TRBJ2-7; D not certain. V gave up 4 bases and J gave up 0 bases, with 8 bases separating them. Germline assignment: CDR1 SGHRS and CDR2 YFSETQ. The CDR3 is made up of 13 amino acids. CDR3 region: CASSQTTSYEQYF. CDR3 bases: TGCGCCAGCAGCCAAACTACCTCCTACGAGCAGTACTTC.

The chain employs TRBV2 and TRBJ2-2, with 8 bases lining up with TRBD2. CDR3 length equals 15 residues. Per germline, CDR1 SNHLY and CDR2 FYNNEI. J gave up 6 bases and V 3 bases, and 6 bases lay outside the gene matches. The CDR3: CASSDPLAAAGELFF. The DNA of the CDR3 is TGTGCCAGCAGTGATCCACTAGCGGCGGCCGGGGAGCTGTTTTTT.

The V gene is TRBV10-3, the J gene TRBJ2-2; D is possibly TRBD2 (5 bases). Germline lookup yields CDR1 ENHRY and CDR2 SYGVKD. CDR3 length: 14 residues. V lost 11 bases, J lost 2 bases, and 15 bases lay in between. The CDR3 loop reads CACTRGFNTGELFF. CDR3 coding DNA: TGTGCCTGTACTCGGGGTTTCAACACCGGGGAGCTGTTTTTT.

V usage is TRBV6-1 and J usage is TRBJ1-1; D not certain. V was clipped by 4 bases and J by 5 bases, with 14 bases between them. The CDR3 consists of 14 residues. Germline V gene sequence: CDR1 MNHNS, CDR2 SASEGT. The CDR3 protein is CASSVLGFATEAFF. CDR3 DNA: TGTGCCAGCAGTGTCCTTGGTTTTGCAACTGAAGCTTTCTTT.

The V call is TRBV27, the J call TRBJ2-3; D ambiguous. Trimming shortened V by 1 base and J by 5 bases, and 7 bases separated the two germline ends. CDR1 and CDR2 (germline): MNHEY, SMNVEV (reference sequence). The CDR3 loop spans 13 amino acids. This CDR3 reads CASSLYPVDTQYF. The CDR3 DNA reads as TGTGCCAGCAGTTTATATCCGGTAGATACGCAGTATTTT.

The gene calls are TRBV29-1 and TRBJ2-4; no clear D. The V and J ends lost 5 bases and 0 bases respectively, with 17 bases between them. Germline CDR1 SQVTM, CDR2 ANQGSEA. This CDR3 contains 16 residues. The CDR3 loop reads CSVMESFKIAKNIQYF. CDR3 bases: TGCAGCGTTATGGAGAGTTTTAAAATAGCCAAAAACATTCAGTACTTC.

For the CDR3, the DNA is TGTGCCAGTAGTAGGTGGACAGGGCTCATTTCCTCCATCTCCCGTGACGGGCAGTATTTT. It is translated as CASSRWTGLISSISRDGQYF. The rearrangement links TRBV19 to TRBJ2-3; 8 nucleotides align to TRBD1. Trimming at V came to 4 bases and at J to 11 bases, leaving 29 bases not matched to a gene. Germline V gene lookup returns CDR1 LNHDA and CDR2 SQIVND (reference sequence). The CDR3 spans 20 residues.

This clone is deemed large. The CDR3 bases are TGCGCCAGCGCGGGCCCAAGCGGGAGGCCAGATACGCAGTATTTT. This sequence encodes CASAGPSGRPDTQYF. The V and J genes are TRBV10-2 and TRBJ2-3; 9 bases agree with TRBD2. The CDR3 contains 15 residues. Germline trimming cut 8 bases from V and 4 bases from J; bases unmatched to any gene: 10. CDR1 is WSHSY, CDR2 SAAADI, per germline.

The rearrangement joins TRBV27 to TRBJ2-1; 9 positions agree with TRBD1. The V segment lost 7 bases and the J segment 6 bases; nucleotides outside the gene matches: 10. Germline CDR1 is MNHEY and CDR2 is SMNVEV (reference sequence). This CDR3 is built from 15 residues. The CDR3 DNA reads as TGTGCCAGCAAGAAGGGACAGGGACAGAGCAATGAGCAGTTCTTC. It yields the protein CASKKGQGQSNEQFF.

This sequence joins TRBV4-2 and TRBJ2-5; TRBD2 matches at 10 bases. J lost 4 bases, V lost 5 bases, and 7 bases had no gene match. Germline V gene sequence: CDR1 LGHNA, CDR2 YNFKEQ. The CDR3 is made up of 15 amino acids. CDR3 nucleotide sequence: TGTGCCAGCAGCGGCCTAGCGGGAGCATTAGAGACCCAGTACTTC. Protein sequence: CASSGLAGALETQYF.

V and J are TRBV4-1 and TRBJ2-7; TRBD2 matches at 9 bases. Germline values: CDR1 MGHRA, CDR2 YSYEKL. V shed 6 bases, J shed 2 bases, and the junction held 5 bases outside the gene matches. The CDR3 has 14 amino acids. DNA for the CDR3: TGCGCCAGCAGAACCGGGACTAGCCCCTACGAGCAGTACTTC. Translation gives CASRTGTSPYEQYF.

The rearrangement joins TRBV29-1 to TRBJ2-1, with TRBD1 identical over 8 bases. Unmatched junction bases numbered 14, after V lost 1 base and J lost 12 bases. Germline values: CDR1 SQVTM, CDR2 ANQGSEA. This CDR3 region has 15 residues. The DNA for the CDR3 is TGCAGCGTTGAAGCGGAGGAACAGGGGGGCTTGAGGCAGTTCTTC. It encodes CSVEAEEQGGLRQFF.

The V gene is TRBV9, the J gene TRBJ2-5; D is possibly TRBD1 or TRBD2 (5 bases each). Germline values: CDR1 SGDLS, CDR2 YYNGEE. Trimming pared 4 bases from V and 0 bases from J, leaving 13 bases between. CDR3 length equals 15 residues. The CDR3 protein is CASSLNGADQETQYF. CDR3 DNA: TGTGCCAGCAGCCTAAACGGGGCAGACCAAGAGACCCAGTACTTC.

The J gene is TRBJ2-5, the V gene TRBV27; 7 nucleotides line up with TRBD2. There are 14 residues in the CDR3. Germline CDR1 and CDR2: MNHEY and SMNVEV (reference sequence). V shed 0 bases and J 4 bases; nucleotides not matched to a gene: 2. CDR3 residues: CASSLSGGGETQYF. CDR3 sequence (DNA): TGTGCCAGCAGTTTATCGGGCGGGGGAGAGACCCAGTACTTC.

The chain has TRBV14 and TRBJ2-1; 14 bases agree with TRBD2. CDR3 length equals 18 residues. The trim removed 6 bases at V and 6 bases at J, leaving 13 bases unmatched. In germline, CDR1 is SGHDN, CDR2 FVKESK. CDR3 sequence: CASSRKTGLAGAGNEQFF. The CDR3 DNA reads TGTGCCAGCAGTCGAAAGACGGGACTAGCGGGAGCAGGCAATGAGCAGTTCTTC.

The gene calls are TRBV27 and TRBJ2-2; D call uncertain. CDR3 length: 13 amino acids. Germline-derived CDR1 and CDR2 are MNHEY and SMNVEV (reference sequence). Trimming left V 3 bases short and J 7 bases short, with 9 bases between. CDR3 nucleotide sequence: TGTGCCAGCAGTTTCGAGCAGAACGGGGAGCTGTTTTTT. This gives the protein CASSFEQNGELFF.

V is TRBV19 and J is TRBJ1-5; no clear D. The V end lost 4 bases, the J end lost 1 base, and 11 bases lay between the germline ends. Germline V gives CDR1 LNHDA, CDR2 SQIVND (reference sequence). There are 15 residues in the CDR3. CDR3 nucleotide sequence: TGTGCCAGTAGTAACCCGGCTAGCAGCAATCAGCCCCAGCATTTT. Translation: CASSNPASSNQPQHF.

The rearrangement uses TRBV11-2 and TRBJ2-1, with 7 bases lining up with TRBD1. CDR1 and CDR2 from the germline V gene are SGHAT and FQNNGV. The V and J ends lost 3 bases and 4 bases, in that order; junction bases with no gene match: 12. This CDR3 spans 17 amino acids. DNA of the CDR3: TGTGCCAGCAGCTTTACTTCTCCGGGACAGATTTACAATGAGCAGTTCTTC. Protein product: CASSFTSPGQIYNEQFF.

The chain is built from TRBV29-1 and TRBJ2-5; D is unclear. The V gene's germline CDR1 is SQVTM and CDR2 ANQGSEA. V was clipped by 1 base and J by 4 bases, with 10 bases between them. CDR3 length equals 13 residues. In nucleotides, the CDR3 is TGCAGCGTTGAAGGAGCGATTCGAGAGACCCAGTACTTC. It translates to CSVEGAIRETQYF.

The J gene is TRBJ1-1, the V gene TRBV5-6; no reliable D call. Germline assignment: CDR1 SGHDT and CDR2 YYEEEE. Trimming stripped 4 bases from V and 6 bases from J, with 13 bases between. The CDR3 covers 13 residues. The CDR3 sequence: CASSPDGNPEAFF. DNA for the CDR3: TGTGCCAGCAGCCCGGACGGAAACCCTGAAGCTTTCTTT.